Listed here is a single T cell receptor beta chain. Data came from immunoSEQ multiplex PCR; TCRdb stores just in-frame clones and leaves some out. The sample carries 300,000 to 350,000 clones, nearly 90% recorded once. The data derive from a study of blood T cell repertoires in COVID-19. The length of the CDR3 is 12 residues. CDR1 is MDHEN and CDR2 is SYDVKM in the germline V gene. The V end was cut by 7 bases, the J end by 4 bases, with 8 bases between. The V and J genes are TRBV28 and TRBJ1-3; no firm D call. The sample taken for sequencing was peripheral blood. This sequence was found in a woman aged 40 to 50 with COVID-19, enrolled during active disease. CDR3 coding DNA: TGTGCCAGCAACTTTAGAGGAAACACCATATATTTT. Protein: CASNFRGNTIYF. Together with reference TRBV28 and TRBJ1-3, the CDR3 gives the full variable domain: DVKVTQSSRYLVKRTGEKVFLECVQDMDHENMFWYRQDPGLGLRLIYFSYDVKMKEKGDIPEGYSVSREKKERFSLILESASTNQTSMYLCASNFRGNTIYFGEGSWLTVV.